This TCR beta chain originates from a study of blood T cell repertoires in COVID-19. Study in general: Samples came from the United States, Italy and Spain, spanning acute and convalescent COVID-19.

Cohort allocation depended upon clinical history that participants reported. TCRdb keeps only in-frame clones here, not all; method: immunoSEQ multiplex PCR. Found here are 150,000 or so clones, 65% to 85% of them singletons; the top ten hold less than 6%. The clonotype comes from a woman between 50 and 59 years old who had been exposed to COVID-19. Sequences were obtained from PBMCs or T cells enriched from blood (not recorded which).

The chain's CDR3 is CASRPEGAPIRPNEQFF. Written as DNA, the CDR3 is TGTGCCAGCAGACCTGAGGGGGCCCCTATCCGCCCCAATGAGCAGTTCTTC. The chain uses TRBV3-1 (or the pseudogene TRBV3-2) and TRBJ2-1; 7 positions agree with TRBD1. CDR3 length: 17 amino acids. CDR1 is LGHDT and CDR2 is YNNKEL in the germline V gene (reference sequence). The V gene end was trimmed by 6 bases and the J gene end by 6 bases; junction bases not matched to a gene: 17.